This TCR beta chain is from a study of CXCR3-negative and CXCR3-positive naive CD8 T cells. Study-wide results and caveats: More hydrophobic TRB CDR3s occurred in CXCR3-positive than in CXCR3-negative naive cells. TRB CDR3 properties served as the basis for inferring TCR strength, and surface CD5 was comparable between naive subsets.

Concerning this clonotype itself: Its antigen remains unknown.

More than 250,000 cells per CD8+ T cell subset were flow-sorted in triplicate. Germline V gives CDR1 MNHEY, CDR2 SVGAGI. The CDR3 has 16 residues. Libraries were UMI-labeled 5' RACE TRB cDNA. TCRdb derives one entry per CDR3 protein from the 5' RACE reads, leaving out DNA. The repertoire table contains tens of thousands of distinct CDR3 sequences. Sequenced sample: naive CXCR3+ CD8+ T cells from blood. This sample's subset: CD45RO-CCR7+CD27+CD95- naive CD8+ T cells expressing CXCR3 (TNR3+). The chain is built from TRBV6-5 and TRBJ1-1; TCRdb's D call, TRBD1, is unchecked because there is no DNA. The source is a human donor in good health. Some clones in this sample may be carry-over from other donors' samples. CDR3 region: CASSYDPTDRSSEAFF.